These T cell receptor beta chains were read from a single sample in a study of blood T cell repertoires in COVID-19. Profiling relied on immunoSEQ multiplex PCR, and the TCRdb table lists in-frame clones only, not all of them. This table holds some 400,000 clones, more than 70% found once. Material for sequencing was PBMCs or T cells enriched from blood (not recorded which). The receptors were gathered from a young man who had recovered from COVID-19. CDR3s leave out the opening cysteine and the closing phenylalanine or tryptophan. Some rows mark clone size as missing; the rest say once, few, many or name a class of expanded clone.

j_call | clone_size | v_call | cdr3_aa
TRBJ1-1 | NA | TRBV18 | ASSQTGTEAF
TRBJ1-5 | NA | TRBV3-1/TRBV3-2 | ASSQSGAEGQPQH
TRBJ1-2 | NA | TRBV6-5 | ASSYGATGAYGYT
TRBJ1-1 | NA | TRBV19 | ASSIWAGAAF
TRBJ2-1 | NA | TRBV3-1/TRBV3-2 | ASSRTSGNRDEQF
TRBJ1-2 | NA | TRBV19 | ASSITGDNLIKYGYT
TRBJ2-1 | NA | TRBV6-5 | ASSPGGRANEQF
TRBJ1-2 | NA | TRBV11-2 | ASSGGLGRGGYGYT
TRBJ2-7 | NA | TRBV27 | ASSLGGEQY
TRBJ1-2 | NA | TRBV18 | ASSSSPPTAANYGYT
TRBJ2-1 | NA | TRBV9 | ASSVNSGVPSYNEQF
TRBJ1-5 | few | TRBV28 | ASSSADRDNQPQH
TRBJ1-3 | NA | TRBV18 | ASSDRRASSGNTIY
TRBJ2-3 | NA | TRBV30 | AWLPLTGASTDTQY
TRBJ2-7 | once | TRBV6-6 | ASVNRSPYEQY
TRBJ2-1 | NA | TRBV11-2 | ASSSGGAGSSYNEQF
TRBJ2-1 | NA | TRBV6-2/TRBV6-3 | ASSSVDRENEQF
TRBJ2-7 | NA | TRBV10-3 | ASGHHYEQY
TRBJ2-7 | NA | TRBV13 | ASSLSVAAGGLPYEQY
TRBJ1-2 | NA | TRBV4-1 | ASSQEDRVGYT
TRBJ2-1 | few | TRBV18 | ASSRPGQGYEQF
TRBJ1-1 | NA | TRBV7-9 | ASSLDGARAF
TRBJ2-7 | NA | TRBV29-1 | SVVAGLYEQY
TRBJ1-3 | NA | TRBV7-9 | ATVGNTIY
TRBJ1-5 | NA | TRBV19 | ASDDRGSQPQH
TRBJ1-5 | once | TRBV7-8 | ASSLRGQGKGNQPQH
TRBJ1-1 | many | TRBV2 | ASRADRMNTEAF
TRBJ2-1 | NA | TRBV12-5 | ASGLVRESSYNEQF
TRBJ2-7 | NA | TRBV5-1 | ASSYRDRVDEQY
TRBJ1-3 | NA | TRBV9 | ASSVDSSGNTIY
TRBJ2-3 | NA | TRBV6-5 | ASATGDSTDTQY
TRBJ1-1 | NA | TRBV18 | ASSPATGDVNTEAF
TRBJ2-7 | NA | TRBV6-5 | ASSLGQGGQY
TRBJ1-2 | NA | TRBV10-1 | ASSESVISAGPEAYGYT
TRBJ2-1 | NA | TRBV18 | ASSPGTGAYNEQF
TRBJ1-2 | many | TRBV5-1 | ASSLAGGPTNYGYT
TRBJ2-5 | NA | TRBV3-1/TRBV3-2 | ASSQGGGGTLETQY
TRBJ1-1 | few | TRBV5-1 | ASSSTGQRVAEAF
TRBJ2-7 | NA | TRBV3-1/TRBV3-2 | ASSQSSGGTYEQY
TRBJ1-5 | few | TRBV4-1 | ASSQGQGGQPQH